Presented here are 16 T cell receptor beta chains from one specimen sequenced in a study of somatic mutations in cytotoxic T cells in rheumatoid arthritis. Produced via immunoSEQ multiplex PCR; TCRdb's table is partial and in-frame only. The table shows about 10,000 clones, with about nine tenths occurring only once. Sequencing input: CD8+ T cells sorted from blood. The source of these receptors is a woman between 18 and 30 years old with rheumatoid arthritis.

The chain joins TRBV28 to TRBJ2-3; TRBD1 matches 10 bases. With 4 bases clipped from V and 5 bases from J, the junction kept 6 bases outside the gene matches. The CDR3 totals 15 residues. In germline, CDR1 is MDHEN, CDR2 SYDVKM. CDR3 region: CASSSRDRGLDTQYF. The CDR3 nucleotides read TGTGCCAGCAGTTCCCGGGACAGGGGCTTAGATACGCAGTATTTT.

The chain employs TRBV7-6 and TRBJ2-5, with 8 bases matching TRBD2. The CDR3 has 14 residues. Trimming cost V 1 base and J 4 bases; bases outside gene matches: 2. Germline lookup yields CDR1 SGHVS and CDR2 FNYEAQ. The CDR3 here is CASSLVTSGETQYF. CDR3 in DNA: TGTGCCAGCAGCTTAGTAACTAGCGGAGAGACCCAGTACTTC. The entire variable domain, with the rest obtained from reference TRBV7-6 and TRBJ2-5, is as follows: GAGVSQSPRYKVTKRGQDVALRCDPISGHVSLYWYRQALGQGPEFLTYFNYEAQQDKSGLPNDRFSAERPEGSISTLTIQRTEQRDSAMYRCASSLVTSGETQYFGPGTRLLVL.

The chain has TRBV2 and TRBJ2-7; possible D gene TRBD1, 6 bases. From germline, CDR1 is SNHLY and CDR2 FYNNEI. V lost 8 bases to trimming and J lost 6 bases, with 11 bases between them. The CDR3 totals 11 residues. CDR3 sequence: CASQAGVEQYF. CDR3 sequence (DNA): TGTGCCAGCCAGGCAGGGGTCGAGCAGTACTTC.

The chain couples TRBV6-1 to TRBJ2-1; TRBD2 aligns across 12 bases. From germline, CDR1 is MNHNS and CDR2 SASEGT. The junction had 3 bases not matched to a gene; V was cut back by 4 bases and J by 5 bases. The CDR3 is 15 amino acids. CDR3: CASSVRLAGDNEQFF. CDR3 in DNA: TGTGCCAGCAGTGTCCGACTAGCGGGGGACAATGAGCAGTTCTTC.

The rearrangement joins TRBV19 to TRBJ2-1, with 14 bases that match TRBD2. Germline V gives CDR1 LNHDA, CDR2 SQIVND (reference sequence). The CDR3 is 14 residues long. V trimming: 3 bases; J trimming: 10 bases; junction bases outside the gene matches: 2. CDR3 in amino acids: CASSMGLAGVEQFF. The DNA for the CDR3 is TGTGCCAGTAGTATGGGACTAGCGGGAGTCGAGCAGTTCTTC.

V and J are TRBV18 and TRBJ1-3; D may be TRBD1 (5 bases). The V gene lost 2 bases and the J gene lost 2 bases, with 19 bases spanning the gap. CDR1 and CDR2 (germline): KGHSH, LQKENI. This CDR3 is built from 18 residues. CDR3 nucleotide sequence: TGTGCCAGCTCACCATGGTGGGGCGTGCAGGTCGCTGGAAACACCATATATTTT. Protein product: CASSPWWGVQVAGNTIYF.

The V and J genes are TRBV29-1 and TRBJ2-5, with 8 bases that match TRBD2. TRBJ2-7 explains the end of the DNA better; the J call may be wrong. The CDR3 extends over 15 amino acids. In germline, CDR1 is SQVTM, CDR2 ANQGSEA. CDR3 sequence: CSVEGAGDPSGEQYF. DNA of the CDR3: TGCAGCGTTGAAGGAGCGGGGGACCCCTCGGGCGAGCAGTACTTC.

V usage is TRBV7-6 and J usage is TRBJ2-5, with D possibly TRBD2 on 6 matching bases. CDR3 length: 15 amino acids. V lost 1 base, J lost 0 bases, and 9 bases lay in between. Germline loops: CDR1 SGHVS, CDR2 FNYEAQ. Here the CDR3 DNA reads TGTGCCAGCAGCTTAGGGGCTAGCGACCAAGAGACCCAGTACTTC. It specifies CASSLGASDQETQYF. The full variable domain, completed using reference TRBV7-6 and TRBJ2-5, is GAGVSQSPRYKVTKRGQDVALRCDPISGHVSLYWYRQALGQGPEFLTYFNYEAQQDKSGLPNDRFSAERPEGSISTLTIQRTEQRDSAMYRCASSLGASDQETQYFGPGTRLLVL.

This chain uses TRBV14 with TRBJ1-6; 8 bases agree with TRBD1. This CDR3 is 17 amino acids long. The J segment lost 0 bases and the V segment lost 9 bases, leaving 10 bases of the junction unmatched. Germline loops: CDR1 SGHDN, CDR2 FVKESK. The CDR3 nucleotides read TGTGCCAGAAGAACTTGGACAGGGAGCTCCTATAATTCACCCCTCCACTTT. It yields the protein CARRTWTGSSYNSPLHF.

By sample share, this clone is medium-sized. This chain uses TRBV19 with TRBJ1-1, with unresolved D. The CDR3 is 14 amino acids. Germline CDR1 and CDR2: LNHDA and SQIVND (reference sequence). The V end lost 1 base, the J end lost 1 base, and 7 bases lay between the germline ends. The CDR3 sequence is CASSIADWNTEAFF. DNA of the CDR3: TGTGCCAGTAGTATAGCAGACTGGAACACTGAAGCTTTCTTT.

V and J are TRBV2 and TRBJ2-7, with D possibly TRBD1 on 6 matching bases. The ends were cut back, 7 bases at V and 1 base at J, with 20 bases in the middle. Germline V gene sequence: CDR1 SNHLY, CDR2 FYNNEI. The CDR3 extends over 16 amino acids. The CDR3: CASTPEGDGGSYEQYF. The CDR3 nucleotides are TGTGCCAGCACACCCGAGGGGGACGGTGGATCCTACGAGCAGTACTTC.

The gene calls are TRBV27 and TRBJ2-4, with D unclear. The V end lost 4 bases, the J end lost 1 base, and 14 bases lay between the germline ends. The CDR3 is 16 amino acids. Germline lookup yields CDR1 MNHEY and CDR2 SMNVEV (reference sequence). This CDR3 reads CASSYILDSAKNIQYF. The CDR3 nucleotides read TGTGCCAGCAGTTATATCCTAGATTCGGCCAAAAACATTCAGTACTTC.

This clone appeared a single time. V is TRBV7-9 and J is TRBJ1-2; D is unresolved. Deletions cut 11 bases from V and 0 bases from J, with 16 bases between. Germline V gives CDR1 SEHNR, CDR2 FQNEAQ (reference sequence). The CDR3 totals 14 residues. CDR3 residues: CAGISGDANYGYTF. For the CDR3, the DNA is TGTGCCGGGATTTCGGGAGATGCTAACTATGGCTACACCTTC.

This chain connects TRBV4-3 to TRBJ2-1, with D maybe TRBD2 (6 bases). V lost 1 base and J 7 bases, leaving 14 bases between the germline ends. Germline values: CDR1 LGHNA, CDR2 YSLEER. The CDR3 runs to 15 residues. CDR3 nucleotides: TGCGCCAGCAGCCAAGCCGACCTAGCGCGGAATGAGCAGTTCTTC. The encoded protein is CASSQADLARNEQFF.

J is TRBJ2-3 and V is TRBV2; 11 bases agree with TRBD2. CDR1 is SNHLY and CDR2 is FYNNEI in the germline V gene. The length of the CDR3 is 17 residues. J lost 2 bases, V lost 6 bases, and 10 bases had no gene match. The CDR3 region is CASRLIDSGRDTDTQYF. CDR3 sequence (DNA): TGTGCCAGCAGATTGATCGATAGCGGGAGGGACACAGATACGCAGTATTTT.

The chain joins TRBV15 to TRBJ2-3; the D gene is possibly TRBD1 (6 bases). Germline assignment: CDR1 LNHNV and CDR2 YYDKDF (reference sequence). Deletions cut 6 bases from V and 4 bases from J, with 11 bases between. This CDR3 has 13 residues. The CDR3 is CATRGQHSDTQYF. DNA for the CDR3: TGTGCCACCAGAGGACAGCACTCAGATACGCAGTATTTT.